The T cell receptor beta chain under discussion was sequenced for a study of neurological immune-mediated disorders. Time point here: longitudinal time-point 1 (baseline). The unsorted libraries were made from 2 million PBMCs kept at -80 C. In this sample, this clonotype turned up many times. Its antigen is not known. Overall study findings and caveats: The expanded clones of different subjects shared no CDR3 amino acid sequences (suggesting private repertoires in all groups). HTLV-1-associated myelopathy ranked highest for TCR clonal expansion and multiple sclerosis lowest, beneath healthy controls.

From 15-18 subjects, each sequencing run yielded over 170 million TCR-beta sequences. TCRdb ran MiXCR on the 5' RACE reads and lists one entry per CDR3 protein. The sample has 55,000 to 80,000 distinct CDR3 sequences; around 13% are singletons. V shed 6 bases and J shed 4 bases, with 16 bases lying between them. CDR3 length: 15 residues. Germline CDR1 and CDR2: ENHRY and SYGVKD. Sequenced material: PBMCs. This TCR was recovered from a female donor with HTLV-1-associated myelopathy (HAM/TSP). The chain employs TRBV10-3 and TRBJ2-1; tentative D call: TRBD2 (6 bases). The CDR3 nucleotides are TGTGCCATCAGCGGGGGTAGGGTGGGGTACAATGAGCAGTTCTTC. Translation gives CAISGGRVGYNEQFF.